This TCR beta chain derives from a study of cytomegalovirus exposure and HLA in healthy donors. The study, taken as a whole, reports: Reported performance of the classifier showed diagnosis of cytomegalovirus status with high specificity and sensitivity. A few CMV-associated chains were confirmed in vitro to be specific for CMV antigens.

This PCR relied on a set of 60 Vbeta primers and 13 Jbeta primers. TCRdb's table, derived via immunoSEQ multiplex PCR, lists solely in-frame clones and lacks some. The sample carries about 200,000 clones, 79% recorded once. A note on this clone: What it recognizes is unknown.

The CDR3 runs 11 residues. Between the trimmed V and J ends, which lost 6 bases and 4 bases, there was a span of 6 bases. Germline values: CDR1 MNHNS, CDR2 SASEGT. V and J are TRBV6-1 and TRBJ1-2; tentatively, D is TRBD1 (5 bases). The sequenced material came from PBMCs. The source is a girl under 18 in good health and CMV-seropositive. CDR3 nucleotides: TGTGCCAGCAGGACAGCCTATGGCTACACCTTC. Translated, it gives CASRTAYGYTF.